A selection of T cell receptor beta chains follows, all from one sample in a study of blood T cell repertoires in COVID-19. Method: immunoSEQ multiplex PCR; TCRdb's copy keeps in-frame clones and lacks some. Of under 150,000 clones in the sample, approximately 81% were seen once. The sequencing sample was made of peripheral blood. The source is a woman older than 75 with acute or convalescent COVID-19. Both conserved end residues are part of each CDR3. A D gene is named only where the DNA matches it firmly. The size field is filled for only some rows; it gives once, few, many or a size class.

j_gene: TRBJ2-7
d_gene: TRBD2
v_gene: TRBV18
abundance: -
len: 15
CDR3nt: TGTGCCAGCTCACCAATTGAGGGGACTATCTACGAGCAGTACTTC
CDR3aa: CASSPIEGTIYEQYF

j_gene: TRBJ1-4
d_gene: -
v_gene: TRBV4-2
abundance: few
len: 15
CDR3nt: TGTGCCAGCAGCCAAGCGAGCCAGGGTGGAGAAAAACTGTTTTTT
CDR3aa: CASSQASQGGEKLFF

j_gene: TRBJ2-3
d_gene: -
v_gene: TRBV25-1
abundance: -
len: 16
CDR3nt: TGTGCCAGCAGTGCCCCGGGACTCCCTAGCACAGATACGCAGTATTTT
CDR3aa: CASSAPGLPSTDTQYF

j_gene: TRBJ2-2
d_gene: -
v_gene: TRBV7-3
abundance: -
len: 15
CDR3nt: TGTGCCAGCAGCTTACAACAGCAAGGCACCGGGGAGCTGTTTTTT
CDR3aa: CASSLQQQGTGELFF

j_gene: TRBJ2-3
d_gene: -
v_gene: TRBV5-4
abundance: -
len: 14
CDR3nt: TGTGCCAGCAGACAGGGTGAGGGCACAGATACGCAGTATTTT
CDR3aa: CASRQGEGTDTQYF

j_gene: TRBJ2-3
d_gene: -
v_gene: TRBV4-1
abundance: -
len: 16
CDR3nt: TGCGCCAGCAGCCAAGATTCTAGACTTACCACAGATACGCAGTATTTT
CDR3aa: CASSQDSRLTTDTQYF

j_gene: TRBJ1-3
d_gene: -
v_gene: TRBV6-1
abundance: -
len: 17
CDR3nt: TGTGCCAGCAGTGAAGCGCTTCGACAGAGCTCTGGAAACACCATATATTTT
CDR3aa: CASSEALRQSSGNTIYF

j_gene: TRBJ2-7
d_gene: TRBD1
v_gene: TRBV10-3
abundance: -
len: 16
CDR3nt: TGTGCCATGGGGGGAGGACCGGGACAGGGAACGAGCGAGCAGTACTTC
CDR3aa: CAMGGGPGQGTSEQYF

j_gene: TRBJ2-3
d_gene: -
v_gene: TRBV7-3
abundance: -
len: 15
CDR3nt: TGTGCCAGCTCCCCCGGCGGGCTTCGGGCAGATACGCAGTATTTT
CDR3aa: CASSPGGLRADTQYF

j_gene: TRBJ1-5
d_gene: -
v_gene: TRBV6-1
abundance: -
len: 15
CDR3nt: TGTGCCAGCAGTGAACTACAGGGAGCTTCTCAGCCCCAGCATTTT
CDR3aa: CASSELQGASQPQHF

j_gene: TRBJ2-1
d_gene: TRBD2
v_gene: TRBV2
abundance: -
len: 16
CDR3nt: TGTGCCAGCAGCTCCTCTACAGCGGGGGGTTACAATGAGCAGTTCTTC
CDR3aa: CASSSSTAGGYNEQFF

j_gene: TRBJ1-6
d_gene: -
v_gene: TRBV3-1/TRBV3-2
abundance: -
len: 16
CDR3nt: TGTGCCAGCAGCCAAGTTGATCAGGGTTTTGATTCACCCCTCCACTTT
CDR3aa: CASSQVDQGFDSPLHF

j_gene: TRBJ2-7
d_gene: TRBD2
v_gene: TRBV30
abundance: -
len: 13
CDR3nt: TGTGCCTGGAAGGGACTAGCCCCCTACGAGCAGTACTTC
CDR3aa: CAWKGLAPYEQYF

j_gene: TRBJ1-5
d_gene: -
v_gene: TRBV19
abundance: -
len: 13
CDR3nt: TGTGCCAGTAGTAGGGACACAGTTGGGCCCCAGCATTTT
CDR3aa: CASSRDTVGPQHF

j_gene: TRBJ1-1
d_gene: -
v_gene: TRBV5-1
abundance: -
len: 15
CDR3nt: TGCGCCAGCAGCTTGCCAGGGAACATGAACACTGAAGCTTTCTTT
CDR3aa: CASSLPGNMNTEAFF

j_gene: TRBJ2-6
d_gene: -
v_gene: TRBV6-5
abundance: -
len: 13
CDR3nt: TGTGCCAGCACCGAGGGAGGTTTCAACGTCCTGACTTTC
CDR3aa: CASTEGGFNVLTF

j_gene: TRBJ1-4
d_gene: -
v_gene: TRBV7-2
abundance: -
len: 13
CDR3nt: TGTGCCAGCACCCTAGTATATAATGAAAAACTGTTTTTT
CDR3aa: CASTLVYNEKLFF

j_gene: TRBJ2-5
d_gene: TRBD1
v_gene: TRBV30
abundance: -
len: 12
CDR3nt: TGTGCCTGGACTTCAGGGGGAGAGACCCAGTACTTC
CDR3aa: CAWTSGGETQYF

j_gene: TRBJ2-5
d_gene: -
v_gene: TRBV14
abundance: -
len: 12
CDR3nt: TGTGCCAGCAGCCTTTTTCGGGAGACCCAGTACTTC
CDR3aa: CASSLFRETQYF

j_gene: TRBJ1-1
d_gene: TRBD1
v_gene: TRBV5-4
abundance: once
len: 15
CDR3nt: TGTGCCAGCAGCCGCGATGACAGGGGAATGGCTGAAGCTTTCTTT
CDR3aa: CASSRDDRGMAEAFF

j_gene: TRBJ1-4
d_gene: TRBD1
v_gene: TRBV9
abundance: -
len: 14
CDR3nt: TGTGCCAGCTCCCTGGGACAGGGCTTAGAAAAACTGTTTTTT
CDR3aa: CASSLGQGLEKLFF

j_gene: TRBJ2-7
d_gene: TRBD1
v_gene: TRBV3-1/TRBV3-2
abundance: -
len: 15
CDR3nt: TGTGCCAGCAGCCGGAACAGGGGGAACGGCTACGAGCAGTACTTC
CDR3aa: CASSRNRGNGYEQYF

j_gene: TRBJ1-1
d_gene: -
v_gene: TRBV2
abundance: -
len: 14
CDR3nt: TGTGCCAGCAGTGAAGGGCGGGTGAACACTGAAGCTTTCTTT
CDR3aa: CASSEGRVNTEAFF

j_gene: TRBJ2-6
d_gene: TRBD1
v_gene: TRBV5-1
abundance: -
len: 16
CDR3nt: TGCGCCAGCAGCCAACTACAGGGGTCTGGGGCCAACGTCCTGACTTTC
CDR3aa: CASSQLQGSGANVLTF

j_gene: TRBJ1-2
d_gene: TRBD1
v_gene: TRBV3-1/TRBV3-2
abundance: -
len: 13
CDR3nt: TGTGCCAGCAGCCAAGCCTACAGGGGAGGCTACACCTTC
CDR3aa: CASSQAYRGGYTF

j_gene: TRBJ2-2
d_gene: -
v_gene: TRBV5-1
abundance: -
len: 15
CDR3nt: TGCGCCAGCAGCTTGGGGCAGGGGAGCACCGGGGAGCTGTTTTTT
CDR3aa: CASSLGQGSTGELFF

j_gene: TRBJ1-5
d_gene: -
v_gene: TRBV24-1
abundance: -
len: 15
CDR3nt: TGTGCCACCAGTGATGCCCGGGACAAATATCAGCCCCAGCATTTT
CDR3aa: CATSDARDKYQPQHF

j_gene: TRBJ1-6
d_gene: -
v_gene: TRBV2
abundance: -
len: 15
CDR3nt: TGTGCCAGCAGCGGGGGGCTCCCCTATAATTCACCCCTCCACTTT
CDR3aa: CASSGGLPYNSPLHF

j_gene: TRBJ2-5
d_gene: TRBD1
v_gene: TRBV5-1
abundance: -
len: 14
CDR3nt: TGCGCCAGCAGCCCCCAGGGGGTTCAAGAGACCCAGTACTTC
CDR3aa: CASSPQGVQETQYF

j_gene: TRBJ1-6
d_gene: -
v_gene: TRBV5-1
abundance: -
len: 15
CDR3nt: TGCGCCAGCAGCTTGGGGGGGCAAAATAATTCACCCCTCCACTTT
CDR3aa: CASSLGGQNNSPLHF

j_gene: TRBJ1-1
d_gene: -
v_gene: TRBV3-1/TRBV3-2
abundance: -
len: 16
CDR3nt: TGTGCCAGCAGCCAAGATGGCAAAACCTTTAACACTGAAGCTTTCTTT
CDR3aa: CASSQDGKTFNTEAFF

j_gene: TRBJ2-7
d_gene: TRBD1
v_gene: TRBV5-1
abundance: -
len: 15
CDR3nt: TGCGCCAGCAGCTTGCTTGGGACAGGGGTCGACGAGCAGTACTTC
CDR3aa: CASSLLGTGVDEQYF

j_gene: TRBJ2-4
d_gene: TRBD1
v_gene: TRBV3-1/TRBV3-2
abundance: few
len: 13
CDR3nt: TGTGCCAGCAGCCAATCGGACAGGAACATTCAGTACTTC
CDR3aa: CASSQSDRNIQYF

j_gene: TRBJ1-4
d_gene: TRBD1
v_gene: TRBV7-2
abundance: -
len: 15
CDR3nt: TGTGCCAGCAGCCCACGACAGGGCCTTAATGAAAAACTGTTTTTT
CDR3aa: CASSPRQGLNEKLFF

j_gene: TRBJ2-7
d_gene: TRBD2
v_gene: TRBV11-2
abundance: -
len: 14
CDR3nt: TGTGCCAGCAGCTCCACCCTAGCGGGAAGCGAGCAGTACTTC
CDR3aa: CASSSTLAGSEQYF

j_gene: TRBJ2-7
d_gene: TRBD2
v_gene: TRBV3-1/TRBV3-2
abundance: -
len: 16
CDR3nt: TGTGCCAGCAGCCCCACCCCGGGGGGGACCGCCTACGAGCAGTACTTC
CDR3aa: CASSPTPGGTAYEQYF

j_gene: TRBJ2-1
d_gene: TRBD2
v_gene: TRBV5-4
abundance: -
len: 15
CDR3nt: TGTGCCAGCAGTGCGGGACTAGCGGGAGTTCATGAGCAGTTCTTC
CDR3aa: CASSAGLAGVHEQFF

j_gene: TRBJ2-5
d_gene: -
v_gene: TRBV9
abundance: -
len: 14
CDR3nt: TGTGCCAGCAGCGTAGCGAATAGCAGAGAGACCCAGTACTTC
CDR3aa: CASSVANSRETQYF

j_gene: TRBJ2-2
d_gene: -
v_gene: TRBV10-1
abundance: -
len: 14
CDR3nt: TGCGCCAGCAGTGTTGGTAGGAACACCGGGGAGCTGTTTTTT
CDR3aa: CASSVGRNTGELFF

j_gene: TRBJ1-1
d_gene: -
v_gene: TRBV20-1
abundance: -
len: 11
CDR3nt: TGCAGTGCTAGACGGAACACTGAAGCTTTCTTT
CDR3aa: CSARRNTEAFF

j_gene: TRBJ2-7
d_gene: -
v_gene: TRBV10-2
abundance: -
len: 12
CDR3nt: TGCGCCAGCAGTGAGGTGGGTTCATCAGGTATCTTC
CDR3aa: CASSEVGSSGIF

j_gene: TRBJ1-2
d_gene: -
v_gene: TRBV7-8
abundance: -
len: 13
CDR3nt: TGTGCCAGCAGCTCGACAGGCTCAGGTGGCTACACCTTC
CDR3aa: CASSSTGSGGYTF